This is a list of T cell receptor beta chains from one sample in a study of Ad26.COV2.S vaccination and SARS-CoV-2 variants. The protocol was immunoSEQ multiplex PCR, while the TCRdb copy is restricted to in-frame clones and leaves out a portion. The sample holds hundreds of thousands of clones, roughly four fifths seen once. Source: peripheral blood, taken in a trial of Ad26.COV2.S vaccine versus placebo. The receptor set was obtained from a person between 18 and 65 years old who received the Ad26.COV2.S COVID-19 vaccine or a placebo. Each CDR3 is given with its conserved first and last residue. The order of the fields is V gene, D gene, J gene, clone size, CDR3 protein, CDR3 DNA. D genes are given only for firm matches. Expanded clones are given a class, and other clones once, few, many or no size at all.

>TRBV10-1|TRBD2|TRBJ2-2|.
CASSDFPGPGLDFSGELFF
TGCGCCAGCAGTGATTTTCCTGGGCCGGGACTAGATTTTTCCGGGGAGCTGTTTTTT
>TRBV30|.|TRBJ1-2|.
CAWYHGGANYGYTF
TGTGCCTGGTACCACGGGGGGGCTAACTATGGCTACACCTTC
>TRBV5-1|.|TRBJ2-3|.
CASSLGTTGRGRTDTQYF
TGCGCCAGCAGCTTGGGGACTACGGGGCGGGGGCGCACAGATACGCAGTATTTT
>TRBV2|TRBD1|TRBJ2-5|once
CASSWGQDRQETQYF
TGTGCCAGCTCATGGGGACAGGATAGGCAAGAGACCCAGTACTTC
>TRBV4-3|.|TRBJ1-1|.
CASSRSVADSALEAFF
TGCGCCAGCAGCCGCTCGGTTGCGGACAGCGCCCTTGAAGCTTTCTTT
>TRBV3-1/TRBV3-2|.|TRBJ1-5|.
CASSQVPGGQPQHF
TGTGCCAGCAGCCAAGTCCCGGGTGGGCAGCCCCAGCATTTT
>TRBV15|.|TRBJ2-5|.
CATSPRVGDVGTQYF
TGTGCCACCAGCCCAAGGGTGGGGGACGTAGGGACCCAGTACTTC
>TRBV4-1|.|TRBJ1-1|.
CASSLGHLRGTEAFF
TGCGCCAGCAGCCTGGGACATCTAAGGGGAACTGAAGCTTTCTTT
>TRBV6-1|.|TRBJ1-1|.
CASSELGGNTEAFF
TGTGCCAGCAGTGAGTTGGGAGGGAACACTGAAGCTTTCTTT
>TRBV3-1/TRBV3-2|TRBD1|TRBJ1-1|.
CASSHASGTGTEAFF
TGTGCCAGCAGCCATGCATCCGGGACAGGGACTGAAGCTTTCTTT
>TRBV3-1/TRBV3-2|.|TRBJ2-5|.
CASKQGFPLSLETQYF
TGTGCCAGCAAACAGGGTTTTCCCCTTTCCCTAGAGACCCAGTACTTC
>TRBV9|TRBD1|TRBJ2-7|.
CASSVGQGAREQYF
TGTGCCAGCAGCGTGGGACAGGGGGCGAGGGAGCAGTACTTC
>TRBV4-1|.|TRBJ2-7|.
CASSQGQGFYEQYF
TGCGCCAGCAGCCAAGGGCAGGGCTTCTACGAGCAGTACTTC
>TRBV7-2|.|TRBJ2-7|.
CASSLGGLGGPYEQYF
TGTGCCAGCAGCTTAGGGGGGTTGGGGGGCCCCTACGAGCAGTACTTC
>TRBV7-3|.|TRBJ1-1|.
CASSLGPGERTEAFF
TGTGCCAGCAGCTTAGGCCCCGGGGAGCGCACTGAAGCTTTCTTT
>TRBV24-1|.|TRBJ2-5|.
CATSGLALGGGETQYF
TGTGCCACCAGTGGCCTAGCGTTGGGGGGTGGAGAGACCCAGTACTTC
>TRBV9|TRBD2|TRBJ2-3|.
CASSVDGASGSQYF
TGTGCCAGCAGCGTAGATGGCGCTAGCGGGTCGCAGTATTTT
>TRBV18|.|TRBJ1-5|.
CASSPAGHGNQPQHF
TGTGCCAGCTCACCCGCGGGACACGGAAATCAGCCCCAGCATTTT
>TRBV4-3|.|TRBJ1-5|.
CASSQERWSNQPQHF
TGCGCCAGCAGCCAAGAACGGTGGAGCAATCAGCCCCAGCATTTT
>TRBV4-1|TRBD2|TRBJ2-7|.
CASSQSTSGGSRYEQYF
TGCGCCAGCAGCCAATCCACTAGCGGGGGGTCCCGCTACGAGCAGTACTTC
>TRBV29-1|TRBD1|TRBJ1-4|.
CSVADPRTGEKLFF
TGCAGCGTTGCCGACCCCCGGACAGGTGAAAAACTGTTTTTT
>TRBV2|.|TRBJ1-5|few
CASSKGGRGNQPQHF
TGTGCCAGCAGTAAAGGGGGGAGAGGCAATCAGCCCCAGCATTTT
>TRBV7-9|TRBD1|TRBJ2-3|.
CASSFRTGRTDTQYF
TGTGCCAGCAGCTTCAGGACAGGGCGCACAGATACGCAGTATTTT
>TRBV3-1/TRBV3-2|.|TRBJ2-1|.
CASSKEGGSYNEQFF
TGTGCCAGCAGCAAAGAAGGGGGGTCCTACAATGAGCAGTTCTTC
>TRBV27|.|TRBJ2-3|once
CASSLKALPGVTDTQYF
TGTGCCAGCAGTTTAAAAGCCCTCCCGGGAGTAACAGATACGCAGTATTTT
>TRBV18|.|TRBJ2-2|.
CASSSTENTGELFF
TGTGCCAGCTCATCCACAGAGAACACCGGGGAGCTGTTTTTT
>TRBV7-3|TRBD1|TRBJ1-2|once
CASSPRPGTDYGYTF
TGTGCCAGCAGTCCGCGCCCGGGGACAGACTATGGCTACACCTTC
>TRBV7-2|TRBD2|TRBJ2-3|.
CASSSSGGADTQYF
TGTGCCAGCAGCTCAAGCGGGGGGGCAGATACGCAGTATTTT
>TRBV5-1|.|TRBJ2-7|.
CASKGSYEQYF
TGCGCCAGCAAGGGCTCCTACGAGCAGTACTTC
>TRBV4-3|TRBD2|TRBJ2-3|.
CASSRLAGADYFTDTQYF
TGCGCCAGCAGCCGACTAGCGGGGGCCGATTACTTCACAGATACGCAGTATTTT
>TRBV7-2|.|TRBJ1-5|.
CASSLDLWGLQPQHF
TGTGCCAGCAGCTTAGATTTATGGGGCCTCCAGCCCCAGCATTTT
>TRBV4-2|TRBD1|TRBJ1-2|once
CASSQRGTGARLAF
TGTGCCAGCAGCCAACGAGGGACAGGGGCCCGCTTAGCCTTC
>TRBV13|.|TRBJ2-3|.
CASSLGRDSGSDTQYF
TGTGCCAGCAGCTTAGGCCGGGACTCTGGGTCAGATACGCAGTATTTT
>TRBV19|.|TRBJ1-2|.
CASSNHNYGYTF
TGTGCCAGTAGTAATCACAACTATGGCTACACCTTC
>TRBV6-2/TRBV6-3|.|TRBJ2-2|.
CASSYVEANTGELFF
TGTGCCAGCAGTTACGTGGAAGCGAACACCGGGGAGCTGTTTTTT
>TRBV6-5|.|TRBJ1-1|.
CASSKRQGSNTEAFF
TGTGCCAGCAGTAAGAGGCAGGGTTCGAACACTGAAGCTTTCTTT
>TRBV14|.|TRBJ2-7|.
CASSQMAGTPHYEQYF
TGTGCCAGCAGCCAAATGGCAGGCACCCCCCACTACGAGCAGTACTTC
>TRBV5-1|.|TRBJ2-5|.
CASGTGTQETQYF
TGCGCCAGCGGAACCGGGACTCAGGAGACCCAGTACTTC
>TRBV6-5|TRBD2|TRBJ2-3|.
CASSWLGGSGNTQYF
TGTGCCAGCAGCTGGTTGGGGGGGAGTGGGAATACGCAGTATTTT
>TRBV11-3|TRBD2|TRBJ2-7|.
CASSLGTSYEQYF
TGTGCCAGCAGCTTAGGGACTAGCTACGAGCAGTACTTC
>TRBV1|.|TRBJ2-5|few
CTSSQAIRGPYQETQYF
TGCACCAGCAGCCAGGCTATCAGGGGCCCCTACCAAGAGACCCAGTACTTC
>TRBV4-1|.|TRBJ1-1|.
CASSQDGRANTEAFF
TGCGCCAGCAGCCAAGACGGACGGGCTAACACTGAAGCTTTCTTT
>TRBV7-9|.|TRBJ2-7|.
CASSLGGLGPNEQYF
TGTGCCAGCAGCTTAGGAGGCCTCGGACCGAACGAGCAGTACTTC
>TRBV11-1|.|TRBJ2-1|.
CASSWEVGGTYNEQFF
TGTGCCAGCAGCTGGGAGGTGGGGGGTACCTACAATGAGCAGTTCTTC